These 22 T cell receptor beta chains were sequenced from one sample in a study of blood T cells in healthy people across ages. For the second PCR, which ran for about 7 to 11 cycles, a sample-barcoded 5' primer and a J-beta primer mix were used. MiXCR, run by TCRdb on the 5' RACE reads, gives a single entry per CDR3 protein. The repertoire consists of about 570,000 distinct CDR3 sequences, with roughly 28% occurring once and the leading ten covering 18%. Sequences were obtained from blood. Every receptor here comes from a woman aged 65 to 85 in good health.

The J gene is TRBJ2-7, the V gene TRBV10-2; D might be TRBD1 or TRBD2, each matching 5 bases. V gave up 6 bases and J gave up 5 bases, with 17 bases separating them. Germline values: CDR1 WSHSY, CDR2 SAAADI. The CDR3 is 14 amino acids. CDR3 in DNA: TGCGCCAGCAGGTCAGGGAGAGCGGTGGACGAGCAGTACTTC. Amino acids: CASRSGRAVDEQYF.

This clonotype has ten or more counts. This CDR3 reads CASSQGQGGGYTF. CDR3 bases: TGTGCCAGCAGCCAGGGACAGGGCGGAGGCTACACCTTC. The chain combines TRBV6-2 or TRBV6-3 with TRBJ1-2; 9 bases align to TRBD1. With 6 bases clipped from V and 8 bases from J, the junction kept 7 bases outside the gene matches. CDR3 length equals 13 residues. Germline V gene data show CDR1 as MNHEY and CDR2 as SVGEGT.

The chain employs TRBV7-2 and TRBJ2-7; TRBD2 matches 7 bases. With 2 bases clipped from V and 5 bases from J, the junction kept 9 bases outside the gene matches. Germline values: CDR1 SGHTA, CDR2 FQGNSA. The CDR3 is made up of 15 amino acids. The CDR3 reads CASSLQTGRGDEQYF. As DNA, the CDR3 is TGTGCCAGCAGCTTACAAACGGGACGGGGGGACGAGCAGTACTTC. Using reference TRBV7-2 and TRBJ2-7 for the parts outside the CDR3, the full variable domain is GAGVSQSPSNKVTEKGKDVELRCDPISGHTALYWYRQSLGQGLEFLIYFQGNSAPDKSGLPSDRFSAERTGGSVSTLTIQRTQQEDSAVYLCASSLQTGRGDEQYFGPGTRLTVT.

In this sample, this clonotype turned up a few times. The V call is TRBV12-3 or TRBV12-4, the J call TRBJ2-7, with D perhaps TRBD1 or TRBD2 (6 bases each). The CDR3 is 14 amino acids. The germline V and J ends were trimmed by 3 bases and 5 bases, with 14 bases remaining between them. In DNA, the CDR3 is TGTGCCAGCAGTTTGATGGGGGGCAAGAACGAGCAGTACTTC. Amino acids: CASSLMGGKNEQYF.

The genes are TRBV5-4 and TRBJ2-1; 11 positions match TRBD2. The CDR3 has 16 amino acids. CDR1 and CDR2 (germline): SGHNT, YYREEE (reference sequence). J was trimmed by 7 bases and V by 1 base; bases with no gene match: 7. In DNA form, the CDR3 reads TGTGCCAGCAGCTTGCGGATTAGCGGGGGGGCAAATGAGCAGTTCTTC. It is translated as CASSLRISGGANEQFF.

This clonotype turned up a few times. The rearrangement links TRBV15 to TRBJ1-6; 7 bases are a match to TRBD1. This CDR3 comprises 15 residues. Trimming cost V 3 bases and J 7 bases; bases outside gene matches: 6. Germline CDR1 is LNHNV and CDR2 is YYDKDF (reference sequence). CDR3 bases: TGTGCCACCAGCAGGACAGGGTGGGCGAATTCACCCCTCCACTTT. Protein product: CATSRTGWANSPLHF.

The chain uses TRBV28 and TRBJ2-7, with 7 positions matching TRBD1. V shed 7 bases, J shed 3 bases, and the junction held 9 bases outside the gene matches. CDR1 is MDHEN and CDR2 is SYDVKM in the germline V gene. This CDR3 has 14 residues. CDR3 coding DNA: TGTGCCAGCACCCCGGGACAGAAGTTCTACGAGCAGTACTTC. It specifies CASTPGQKFYEQYF.

The genes are TRBV7-2 and TRBJ1-3; the D is unclear. Per germline, CDR1 SGHTA and CDR2 FQGNSA. This CDR3 is built from 15 residues. V lost 5 bases and J 0 bases, leaving 11 bases between the germline ends. The CDR3 sequence is CASSASRDSGNTIYF. CDR3 nucleotides: TGTGCCAGCAGCGCCTCTCGGGACTCTGGAAACACCATATATTTT.

This clonotype has only a few counts. This sequence joins TRBV4-1 and TRBJ2-1; 7 bases align to TRBD2. J lost 0 bases, V lost 1 base, and 12 bases had no gene match. CDR3 length: 19 residues. The V gene's germline CDR1 is MGHRA and CDR2 YSYEKL. The CDR3 coding sequence is TGCGCCAGCAGCCAAGGTTCCAATAGAGCGGGGCACTCCTACAATGAGCAGTTCTTC. Its translation: CASSQGSNRAGHSYNEQFF.

The genes are TRBV25-1 and TRBJ2-5; D possibly corresponds to TRBD2 (5 bases). The CDR3 consists of 14 residues. The germline CDR1 and CDR2 sequences are MGHDK and SYGVNS. Trimming shortened V by 0 bases and J by 5 bases, and 10 bases separated the two germline ends. CDR3 residues: CASSEYRGFETQYF. As DNA, the CDR3 is TGTGCCAGCAGTGAATACCGAGGGTTTGAGACCCAGTACTTC.

This clonotype has a handful of counts. This sequence joins TRBV7-7 and TRBJ2-5; 7 bases map to TRBD1. The CDR3 covers 13 residues. Germline assignment: CDR1 SSHAT and CDR2 FNYEAQ (reference sequence). V lost 3 bases, J lost 4 bases, and 2 bases stayed unmatched. As DNA, the CDR3 is TGTGCCAGCAGCTTCCAGGGGGTAGAGACCCAGTACTTC. Translation: CASSFQGVETQYF.

This chain uses TRBV11-2 with TRBJ2-4, with 8 bases matching TRBD2. This CDR3 is 15 amino acids long. With 5 bases clipped from V and 2 bases from J, the junction kept 5 bases outside the gene matches. The germline CDR1 and CDR2 sequences are SGHAT and FQNNGV. In DNA form, the CDR3 reads TGTGCCAGCAGCGGTGCGGGGGGCCCCAAAAACATTCAGTACTTC. This gives the protein CASSGAGGPKNIQYF.

Many counts were recorded for this clonotype. The rearrangement links TRBV29-1 to TRBJ2-5; D is possibly TRBD2 (5 bases). Germline V gives CDR1 SQVTM, CDR2 ANQGSEA. V was trimmed by 4 bases and J by 5 bases, leaving 8 bases between them. The CDR3 covers 11 residues. CDR3 amino acids: CSVAWRETQYF. CDR3 DNA: TGCAGCGTTGCGTGGAGGGAGACCCAGTACTTC.

The chain couples TRBV5-1 to TRBJ1-1; no clear D. The CDR3 sequence is 14 residues long. Trimming left V 0 bases short and J 5 bases short, with 11 bases between. CDR1 is SGHRS and CDR2 is YFSETQ in the germline V gene. The CDR3 sequence is CASSLAQPGTEAFF. CDR3 nucleotides: TGCGCCAGCAGCTTGGCGCAACCTGGGACTGAAGCTTTCTTT.

The chain has TRBV2 and TRBJ1-1, with D hard to call. The CDR3 is made up of 14 amino acids. Germline V gives CDR1 SNHLY, CDR2 FYNNEI. V was trimmed by 2 bases and J by 4 bases, leaving 11 bases between them. CDR3 region: CASSEQWGGTEAFF. Here the CDR3 DNA reads TGTGCCAGCAGTGAACAGTGGGGAGGCACTGAAGCTTTCTTT.

This rearrangement joins TRBV10-3 to TRBJ2-1, with a tentative D call TRBD2 (6 bases). CDR3 size: 14 residues. Between the trimmed V and J ends, which lost 10 bases and 0 bases, there was a span of 13 bases. The germline V gene encodes CDR1 ENHRY and CDR2 SYGVKD. CDR3 region: CATGMGGSYNEQFF. The CDR3 bases are TGTGCCACAGGTATGGGGGGCTCCTACAATGAGCAGTTCTTC.

The chain employs TRBV27 and TRBJ2-1; D may match TRBD1 or TRBD2 (7 bases each). The germline gives CDR1 MNHEY, CDR2 SMNVEV (reference sequence). Trimming pared 5 bases from V and 8 bases from J, leaving 16 bases between. The CDR3 is 14 amino acids. CDR3 loop: CASSLRGGRDEQFF. CDR3 DNA sequence: TGTGCCAGCAGTCTCAGGGGGGGTAGAGATGAGCAGTTCTTC.

J is TRBJ2-5 and V is TRBV4-1; 10 bases fit TRBD1. J was trimmed by 3 bases and V by 4 bases; bases with no gene match: 17. This CDR3 is built from 19 residues. CDR1 and CDR2 from the germline V gene are MGHRA and YSYEKL. CDR3 in amino acids: CASSLMTGTGEIMKETQYF. CDR3 bases: TGCGCCAGCAGCCTAATGACCGGGACAGGGGAAATCATGAAAGAGACCCAGTACTTC.

The rearrangement uses TRBV12-3 or TRBV12-4 and TRBJ1-1; D may be TRBD1 (6 bases). The CDR3 runs 13 residues. V lost 5 bases and J lost 5, with 12 bases in between. DNA for the CDR3: TGTGCCAGCAGTGACGGAGGGGGGACTGAAGCTTTCTTT. Translating gives CASSDGGGTEAFF.

This clonotype has a handful of counts. V gene TRBV7-9 combines with J gene TRBJ1-1; possibly TRBD1 for D (5 bases). This CDR3 is 14 amino acids long. The V end lost 1 base, the J end lost 1 base, and 7 bases lay between the germline ends. In germline, CDR1 is SEHNR, CDR2 FQNEAQ (reference sequence). The CDR3: CASSLEQGNTEAFF. CDR3 bases: TGTGCCAGCAGCTTAGAGCAGGGGAACACTGAAGCTTTCTTT. The whole variable domain, filled in from reference TRBV7-9 and TRBJ1-1, reads DTGVSQNPRHKITKRGQNVTFRCDPISEHNRLYWYRQTLGQGPEFLTYFQNEAQLEKSRLLSDRFSAERPKGSFSTLEIQRTEQGDSAMYLCASSLEQGNTEAFFGQGTRLTVV.

CDR3 protein: CASSLGGGVNYGYTF. CDR3 coding DNA: TGTGCCAGCAGTTTAGGAGGGGGGGTTAACTATGGCTACACCTTC. This chain links TRBV12-3 or TRBV12-4 with TRBJ1-2; tentative D call: TRBD1 (6 bases). Trimming removed 1 base from V and 1 base from J, with 10 bases in between. This CDR3 is built from 15 residues.

V usage is TRBV19 and J usage is TRBJ2-7, with 8 nucleotides matching TRBD1. This CDR3 spans 14 amino acids. V gave up 6 bases and J gave up 4 bases; unmatched junction bases: 8. The germline V gene has CDR1 LNHDA and CDR2 SQIVND (reference sequence). CDR3 in DNA: TGTGCCAGTAGGGGTCCGGACAGGGATTACGAGCAGTACTTC. This encodes CASRGPDRDYEQYF.